This TCR beta chain was identified during a study of radiation and T cells in renal cell carcinoma. The assay was immunoSEQ multiplex PCR, and TCRdb's table has in-frame clones only and misses some. This sample yields approximately 110,000 clones, of which approximately 80% are seen a single time; around 3% belongs to the top ten. Findings and limits, study-wide: In blood, top tumor clones expanded by 2 weeks, shrinking by 4. Without pretreatment biopsies, baseline tumor clonotype presence was undetermined.

With respect to this clone: Its antigen is not identified.

The time point is: baseline pretreatment blood. Treatment described: 15 Gy SBRT to primary tumor, nephrectomy 4 weeks later. This TCR derives from a woman in her sixties with renal cell carcinoma. Source: blood, taken from a patient whose treatment included radiotherapy and nephrectomy.

The CDR3 nucleotides read TGCGCCAGCAGCCCCGGTTTCGGAGAGACCCAGTACTTC. The encoded protein is CASSPGFGETQYF. This sequence joins TRBV4-1 and TRBJ2-5; no clear D gene. The CDR3 runs 13 residues. V dropped 4 bases and J dropped 4 bases, with 10 bases sitting between them. From germline, CDR1 is MGHRA and CDR2 YSYEKL.